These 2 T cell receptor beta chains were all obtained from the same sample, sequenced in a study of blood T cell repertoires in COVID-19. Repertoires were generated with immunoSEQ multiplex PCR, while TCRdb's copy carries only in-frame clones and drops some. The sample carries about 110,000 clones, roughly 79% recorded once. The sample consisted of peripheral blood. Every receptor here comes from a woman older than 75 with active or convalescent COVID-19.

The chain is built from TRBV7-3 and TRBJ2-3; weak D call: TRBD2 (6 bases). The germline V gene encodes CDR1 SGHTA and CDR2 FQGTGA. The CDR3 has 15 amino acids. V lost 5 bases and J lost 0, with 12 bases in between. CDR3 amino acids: CASSHSGTSTDTQYF. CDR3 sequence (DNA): TGTGCCAGCAGCCATAGCGGAACTAGCACAGATACGCAGTATTTT. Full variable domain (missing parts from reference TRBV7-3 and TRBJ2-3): GAGVSQTPSNKVTEKGKYVELRCDPISGHTALYWYRQSLGQGPEFLIYFQGTGAADDSGLPNDRFFAVRPEGSVSTLKIQRTERGDSAVYLCASSHSGTSTDTQYFGPGTRLTVL.

CDR3 sequence: CASSTRDRLYGYTF. The DNA of the CDR3 is TGTGCCAGTAGTACCCGGGACAGGCTTTATGGCTACACCTTC. The rearrangement joins TRBV19 to TRBJ1-2, with 8 positions matching TRBD1. This CDR3 region has 14 residues. Germline CDR1 LNHDA, CDR2 SQIVND (reference sequence). With 4 bases clipped from V and 5 bases from J, the junction kept 6 bases outside the gene matches. Filled out from reference TRBV19 and TRBJ1-2, the complete variable domain reads DGGITQSPKYLFRKEGQNVTLSCEQNLNHDAMYWYRQDPGQGLRLIYYSQIVNDFQKGDIAEGYSVSREKKESFPLTVTSAQKNPTAFYLCASSTRDRLYGYTFGSGTRLTVV.